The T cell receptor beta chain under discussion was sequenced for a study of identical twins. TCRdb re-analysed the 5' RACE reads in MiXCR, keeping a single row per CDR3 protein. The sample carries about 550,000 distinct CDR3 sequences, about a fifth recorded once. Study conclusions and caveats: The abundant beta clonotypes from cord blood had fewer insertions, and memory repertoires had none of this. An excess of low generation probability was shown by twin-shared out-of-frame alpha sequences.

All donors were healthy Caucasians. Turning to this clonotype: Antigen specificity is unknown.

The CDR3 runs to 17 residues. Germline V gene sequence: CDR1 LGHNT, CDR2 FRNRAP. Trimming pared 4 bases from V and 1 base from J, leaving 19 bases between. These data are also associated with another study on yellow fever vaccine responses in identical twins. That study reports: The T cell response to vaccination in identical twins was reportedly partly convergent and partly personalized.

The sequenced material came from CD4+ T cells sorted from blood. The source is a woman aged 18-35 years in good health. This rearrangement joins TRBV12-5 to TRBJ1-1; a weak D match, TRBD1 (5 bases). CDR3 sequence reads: CASGSRTSPRPNTEAFF. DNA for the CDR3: TGTGCTAGTGGTTCCCGGACATCTCCGAGGCCGAACACTGAAGCTTTCTTT.